This TCR beta chain derives from a study of Graves' ophthalmopathy and Graves' hyperthyroidism. RNA transcripts served as template for amplifying TCR beta CDR3 sequences. HTBI primers served in a first-round RT-PCR, which a second-round multiplex PCR followed. One entry per CDR3 protein results from TCRdb running MiXCR on the multiplex PCR reads. The sample holds about 160,000 distinct CDR3 sequences, 39% seen once. Each diagnosis was determined on the basis of clinical symptoms, serum thyroxine, TRAb, thyroid ultrasound and orbital computed tomography. CDR3 length equals 13 residues. Deletions cut 1 base from V and 14 bases from J, with 15 bases between. Germline V gene data show CDR1 as DFQATT and CDR2 as SNEGSKA (reference sequence). This clonotype was detected only once.

This receptor was obtained from a man aged 25-40 years with Graves' ophthalmopathy. The rearrangement links TRBV20-1 to TRBJ1-6; tentatively, D is TRBD1 (5 bases). Sequenced material: peripheral blood. In DNA, the CDR3 is TGCAGTGCTAGAGGGGGAGGGGCCGCGACCCTCCACTTT. Amino acids: CSARGGGAATLHF.